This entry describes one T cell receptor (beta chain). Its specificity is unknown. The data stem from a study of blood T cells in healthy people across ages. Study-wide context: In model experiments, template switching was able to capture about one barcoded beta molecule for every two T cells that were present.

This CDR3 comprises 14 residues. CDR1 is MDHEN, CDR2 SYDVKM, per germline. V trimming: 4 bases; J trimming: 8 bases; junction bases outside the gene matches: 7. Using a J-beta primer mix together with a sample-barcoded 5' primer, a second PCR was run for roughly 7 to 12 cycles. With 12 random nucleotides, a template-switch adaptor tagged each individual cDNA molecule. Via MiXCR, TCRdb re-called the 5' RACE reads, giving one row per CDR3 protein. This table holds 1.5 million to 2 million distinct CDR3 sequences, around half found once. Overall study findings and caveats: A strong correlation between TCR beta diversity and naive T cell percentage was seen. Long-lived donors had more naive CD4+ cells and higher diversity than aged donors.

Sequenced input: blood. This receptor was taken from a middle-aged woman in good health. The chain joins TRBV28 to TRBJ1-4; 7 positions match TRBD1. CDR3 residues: CASSSPGGQEKLFF. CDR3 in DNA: TGTGCCAGCAGTTCCCCAGGGGGGCAGGAAAAACTGTTTTTT.